Sequencing of this T cell receptor beta chain was carried out in a study of OX40 agonist ivuxolimab in advanced cancers. Overall study: Ivuxolimab, which patients received intravenously every 2 weeks, was dosed at 0.01 to 10 mg/kg.

The repertoire was sequenced with immunoSEQ multiplex PCR; TCRdb's copy has only in-frame clones and lacks some. The profile shows around 97,000 clones, 84% of them singletons. Study-level findings and limits: Blood T cells, both CD4+ and CD8+, expanded clonally by week 6 at 0.1 to 3.0 mg/kg. At 0.1-3.0 mg/kg, partial responders had clonal expansion among the lowest observed.

Points on this clone: Its specificity is not known.

The CDR3 totals 15 residues. V was pared by 1 base and J by 0 bases, with 0 bases of the junction left unmatched. From germline, CDR1 is KGHSH and CDR2 LQKENI. This chain links TRBV18 with TRBJ1-2, with 9 bases that match TRBD1. The TCR originated in an adult with an advanced solid tumor such as melanoma, head and neck, liver or kidney cancer. The sample was CD4+ or CD8+ T cells sorted from blood, taken in a trial of the OX40 agonist ivuxolimab. The CDR3 is CASSPRDRANYGYTF. For the CDR3, the DNA is TGTGCCAGCTCACCACGGGACAGGGCTAACTATGGCTACACCTTC.